This TCR beta chain derives from a study of response to subunit inactivated influenza vaccine. V lost 1 base and J lost 3, with 9 bases in between. CDR1 is LGHNA and CDR2 is YSLEER in the germline V gene. The CDR3 has 14 amino acids. TCRdb reanalysed the RT-PCR reads using MiXCR and keeps one entry per CDR3 protein. The table lists about 170,000 distinct CDR3 sequences, 9.5% to 15% of them singletons. Separately, the same data were catalogued under a study of T cells expressing NK-cell markers. As reported in that work: What made the TCR beta cDNA was 5'RACE template switching with UMIs. From sorted CD3+CD56+NKG2C+, CD3+CD56+NKG2C- and CD3+CD56-NKG2C+ T cells came the TCR beta repertoires.

Sequencing was performed on CD8+ T cells sorted from PBMCs, taken roughly 13 days after vaccination. The receptor was derived from a man in his forties or fifties who received an inactivated influenza vaccine. The genes are TRBV4-3 and TRBJ1-2, with D unclear. The chain's CDR3 is CASSQVVGDYGYTF. The DNA of the CDR3 is TGCGCCAGCAGCCAAGTCGTTGGGGACTATGGCTACACCTTC.